Shown below are 3 T cell receptor beta chains from a single sample sequenced in a study of T cells after yellow fever vaccination. One entry per CDR3 protein results from TCRdb running MiXCR on the 5' RACE reads. The data show some 340,000 distinct CDR3 sequences, over 4% seen once. The specimen was PBMCs, collected 5 days after the yellow fever booster vaccination. Receptor source: a man between 18 and 29 years old who received the YFV17D yellow fever vaccine.

This clonotype was detected many times. This chain uses TRBV15 with TRBJ1-3, with no clear D. This CDR3 spans 14 amino acids. Germline CDR1 LNHNV, CDR2 YYDKDF (reference sequence). Trimming took 5 bases from V and 0 from J, leaving 8 bases between them. The CDR3 loop reads CATSGPGSGNTIYF. In nucleotides, the CDR3 is TGTGCCACCAGCGGACCGGGCTCTGGAAACACCATATATTTT. The entire variable domain, with the rest obtained from reference TRBV15 and TRBJ1-3, is as follows: DAMVIQNPRYQVTQFGKPVTLSCSQTLNHNVMYWYQQKSSQAPKLLFHYYDKDFNNEADTPDNFQSRRPNTSFCFLDIRSPGLGDTAMYLCATSGPGSGNTIYFGEGSWLTVV.

The chain links TRBV12-3 or TRBV12-4 to TRBJ2-3; the match to TRBD2 covers 14 bases. J was trimmed by 0 bases and V by 4 bases; bases with no gene match: 15. This CDR3 comprises 21 residues. The CDR3 loop reads CASSSYLPGLAGVPSTDTQYF. The CDR3 coding sequence is TGTGCCAGCAGTTCCTACCTCCCGGGACTAGCGGGGGTCCCGAGCACAGATACGCAGTATTTT.

Many counts were recorded for this clonotype. The chain employs TRBV6-2 or TRBV6-3 and TRBJ2-1; 11 nucleotides align to TRBD2. The J segment lost 4 bases and the V segment lost 5 bases, leaving 4 bases of the junction unmatched. The CDR3 runs to 15 residues. Germline V gene data show CDR1 as MNHEY and CDR2 as SVGEGT. CDR3 residues: CASSVTSGAYNEQFF. DNA for the CDR3: TGTGCCAGCAGTGTGACTAGCGGGGCTTACAATGAGCAGTTCTTC.